These T cell receptor beta chains were read from a single sample in a study of memory CD4+ T cells and cytomegalovirus serostatus. TCRdb's table, derived via immunoSEQ multiplex PCR, lists solely in-frame clones and lacks some. The table records about 75,000 clones, about 78% of them present only once. Material: memory CD4+ T cells from blood. Receptors originate from an adult in good health and CMV-seropositive. Each CDR3 is given with its conserved first and last residue. Fields, in order: V gene, J gene, clone size, D gene, CDR3 protein, CDR3 DNA. A D gene is named only where the DNA matches it firmly. Size values are once, few and many counts, or a class for expanded clones, and some rows have none.

TRBV7-2	TRBJ2-1	NA	NA	CASSSWGYNEQFF	TGTGCCAGCAGCTCCTGGGGCTACAATGAGCAGTTCTTC
TRBV10-3	TRBJ2-7	NA	NA	CAISGGLSSYEQYF	TGTGCCATCAGTGGGGGACTGAGCTCCTACGAGCAGTACTTC
TRBV7-2	TRBJ2-2	NA	TRBD1	CASSSETGPGELFF	TGTGCCAGCAGCTCCGAGACAGGGCCCGGGGAGCTGTTTTTT
TRBV6-6	TRBJ1-5	NA	NA	CASSYPRVQNQPQHF	TGTGCCAGCAGTTACCCCAGGGTGCAAAATCAGCCCCAGCATTTT
TRBV20-1	TRBJ1-3	NA	NA	CSALGNTIYF	TGCAGTGCGCTAGGAAACACCATATATTTT
TRBV11-3	TRBJ2-3	NA	NA	CASSLDGDDKDTQYF	TGTGCCAGCAGCTTAGACGGGGATGACAAAGATACGCAGTATTTT
TRBV5-1	TRBJ2-3	NA	NA	CASSLDPGPTDTQYF	TGCGCCAGCAGCTTGGACCCGGGGCCCACAGATACGCAGTATTTT
TRBV2	TRBJ1-5	NA	NA	CASSEIRPDGQPQHF	TGTGCCAGCAGTGAAATTCGTCCGGATGGTCAGCCCCAGCATTTT
TRBV5-6	TRBJ1-2	NA	TRBD1	CASSLRQGGYTF	TGTGCCAGCAGCTTGAGACAGGGAGGCTACACCTTC
TRBV27	TRBJ1-4	NA	NA	CASSPGGLEKLFF	TGTGCCAGCAGCCCGGGGGGCCTTGAAAAACTGTTTTTT
TRBV2	TRBJ2-5	NA	TRBD2	CASRRGVSRGTQYF	TGTGCCAGCCGACGGGGGGTGTCCCGAGGGACCCAGTACTTC
TRBV16	TRBJ1-2	NA	TRBD1	CASSQGQGANYGYTF	TGTGCCAGCAGCCAAGGACAGGGGGCGAACTATGGCTACACCTTC
TRBV10-3	TRBJ1-1	NA	NA	CAISERVTNTEAFF	TGTGCCATCAGTGAGAGGGTCACGAACACTGAAGCTTTCTTT
TRBV7-9	TRBJ2-3	once	NA	CASSQRGLGDTQYF	TGTGCCAGCAGCCAGAGAGGGCTGGGAGATACGCAGTATTTT
TRBV30	TRBJ2-3	NA	NA	CAWSPLGGRGDTQYF	TGTGCCTGGAGCCCCTTAGGTGGGAGGGGGGATACGCAGTATTTT